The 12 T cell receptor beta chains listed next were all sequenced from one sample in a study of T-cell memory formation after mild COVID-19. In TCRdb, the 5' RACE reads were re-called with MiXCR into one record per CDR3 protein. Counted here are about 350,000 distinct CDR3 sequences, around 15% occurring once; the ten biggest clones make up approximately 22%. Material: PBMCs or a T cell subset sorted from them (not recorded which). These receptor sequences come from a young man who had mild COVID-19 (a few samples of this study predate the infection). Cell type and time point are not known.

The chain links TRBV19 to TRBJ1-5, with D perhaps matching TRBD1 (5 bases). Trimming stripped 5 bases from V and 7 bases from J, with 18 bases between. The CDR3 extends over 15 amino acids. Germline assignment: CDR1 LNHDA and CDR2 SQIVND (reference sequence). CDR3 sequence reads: CASSALGRKDQPQHF. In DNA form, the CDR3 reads TGTGCCAGTAGTGCTTTGGGACGGAAAGACCAGCCCCAGCATTTT.

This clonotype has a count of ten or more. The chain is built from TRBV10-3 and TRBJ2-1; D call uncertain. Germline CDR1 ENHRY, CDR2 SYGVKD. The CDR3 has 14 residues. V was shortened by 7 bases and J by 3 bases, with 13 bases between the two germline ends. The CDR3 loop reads CAITYSDIYNEQFF. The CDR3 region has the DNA TGTGCCATCACCTATAGTGATATCTACAATGAGCAGTTCTTC.

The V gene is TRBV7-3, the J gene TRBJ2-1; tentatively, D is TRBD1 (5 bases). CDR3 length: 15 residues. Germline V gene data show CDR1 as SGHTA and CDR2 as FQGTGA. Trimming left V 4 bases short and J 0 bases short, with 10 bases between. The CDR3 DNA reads TGTGCCAGCAGCTCCCGACAGAGCTCCTACAATGAGCAGTTCTTC. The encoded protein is CASSSRQSSYNEQFF.

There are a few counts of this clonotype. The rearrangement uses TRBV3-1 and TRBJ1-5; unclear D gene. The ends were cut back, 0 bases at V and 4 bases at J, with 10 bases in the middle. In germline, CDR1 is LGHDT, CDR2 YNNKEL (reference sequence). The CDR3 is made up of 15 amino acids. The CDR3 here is CASSQDTTTNQPQHF. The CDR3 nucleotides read TGTGCCAGCAGCCAAGATACGACGACTAATCAGCCCCAGCATTTT. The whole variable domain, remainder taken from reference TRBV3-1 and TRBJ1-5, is DTAVSQTPKYLVTQMGNDKSIKCEQNLGHDTMYWYKQDSKKFLKIMFSYNNKELIINETVPNRFSPKSPDKAHLNLHINSLELGDSAVYFCASSQDTTTNQPQHFGDGTRLSIL.

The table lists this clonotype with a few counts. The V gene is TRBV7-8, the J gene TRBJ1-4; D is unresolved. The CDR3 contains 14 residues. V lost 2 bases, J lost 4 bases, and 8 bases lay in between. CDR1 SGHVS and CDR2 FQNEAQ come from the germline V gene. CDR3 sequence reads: CASSLYEFNEKLFF. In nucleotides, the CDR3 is TGTGCCAGCAGCTTATATGAGTTTAATGAAAAACTGTTTTTT.

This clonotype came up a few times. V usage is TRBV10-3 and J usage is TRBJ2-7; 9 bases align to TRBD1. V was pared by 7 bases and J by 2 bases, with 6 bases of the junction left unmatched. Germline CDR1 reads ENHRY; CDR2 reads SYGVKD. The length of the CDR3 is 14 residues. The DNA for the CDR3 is TGTGCCATCAAAGACAGGGGGTCTACCTACGAGCAGTACTTC. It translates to CAIKDRGSTYEQYF.

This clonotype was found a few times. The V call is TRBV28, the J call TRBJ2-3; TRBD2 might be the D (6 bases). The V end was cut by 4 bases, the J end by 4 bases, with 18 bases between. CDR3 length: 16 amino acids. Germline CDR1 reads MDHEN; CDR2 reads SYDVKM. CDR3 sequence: CASSSPGGAGADTQYF. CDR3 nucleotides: TGTGCCAGCAGTTCCCCCGGAGGAGCGGGCGCAGATACGCAGTATTTT.

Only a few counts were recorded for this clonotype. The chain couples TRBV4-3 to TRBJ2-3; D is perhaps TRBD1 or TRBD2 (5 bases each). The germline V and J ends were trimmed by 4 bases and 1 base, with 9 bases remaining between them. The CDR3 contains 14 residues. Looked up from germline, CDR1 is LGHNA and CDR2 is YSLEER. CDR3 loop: CASSPGTRTDTQYF. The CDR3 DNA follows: TGCGCCAGCAGCCCGGGGACCCGCACAGATACGCAGTATTTT.

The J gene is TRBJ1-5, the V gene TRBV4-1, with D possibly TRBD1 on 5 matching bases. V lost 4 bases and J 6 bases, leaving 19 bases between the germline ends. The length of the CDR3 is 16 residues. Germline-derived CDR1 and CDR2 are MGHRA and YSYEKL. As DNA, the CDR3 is TGCGCCAGCAGCCTCAATACCCAGGGAGTAGGTCAGCCCCAGCATTTT. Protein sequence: CASSLNTQGVGQPQHF.

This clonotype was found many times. CDR3 residues: CSAPRSDNEQFF. CDR3 nucleotide sequence: TGCAGTGCTCCTAGGTCGGATAATGAGCAGTTCTTC. The chain uses TRBV20-1 and TRBJ2-1; D is uncertain. The germline V gene has CDR1 DFQATT and CDR2 SNEGSKA (reference sequence). The V end was cut by 5 bases, the J end by 7 bases, with 12 bases between. The CDR3 totals 12 residues.

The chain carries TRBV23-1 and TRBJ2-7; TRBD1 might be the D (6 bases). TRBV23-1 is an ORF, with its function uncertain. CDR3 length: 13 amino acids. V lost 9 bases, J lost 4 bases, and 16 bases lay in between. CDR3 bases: TGCGCCAGGTACTCAGGGGTTCGGTACGAGCAGTACGTC. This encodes CARYSGVRYEQYV.

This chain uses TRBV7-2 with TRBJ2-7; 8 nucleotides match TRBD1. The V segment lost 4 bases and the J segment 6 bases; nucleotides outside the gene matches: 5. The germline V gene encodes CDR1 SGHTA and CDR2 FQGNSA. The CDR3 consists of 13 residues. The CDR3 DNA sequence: TGTGCCAGCAGCTCCACAGGGACAGGCGAGCAGTACTTC. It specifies CASSSTGTGEQYF.